Below, 9 T cell receptor beta chains from the same sample are listed, as sequenced in a study of beta chain features in type 1 diabetes. Their target antigens are unknown. As every portion of the isolated RNA was reverse transcribed, the sequencing read expressed TCRB transcripts. The method was immunoSEQ multiplex PCR; TCRdb's version includes in-frame clones alone and lacks a portion of them. Of about 340,000 clones listed, over 7% are singletons. Study observations and caveats: There was a moderate but significant shortening of TCRB CDR3s in all four CD4+ subsets of Type 1 diabetes patients.

The sequenced sample was central memory CD4+ T cells from blood. All receptors come from a man under 40 with type 1 diabetes.

This sequence joins TRBV5-1 and TRBJ2-5; 7 bases are a match to TRBD1. The trim removed 2 bases at V and 10 bases at J, leaving 11 bases unmatched. The CDR3 covers 14 residues. Germline V gene sequence: CDR1 SGHRS, CDR2 YFSETQ. The CDR3, as DNA: TGCGCCAGCAGCTTAGAAGGGACAGCGAGTGACCAGTACTTC. It translates to CASSLEGTASDQYF.

CDR3 coding DNA: TGTGCCAGCAAGGCGGATAACTATGGCTACACCTTC. Translated: CASKADNYGYTF. The gene calls are TRBV2 and TRBJ1-2; D gene uncertain. Trimming took 7 bases from V and 1 from J, leaving 7 bases between them. In germline, CDR1 is SNHLY, CDR2 FYNNEI. The CDR3 totals 12 residues.

The chain joins TRBV29-1 to TRBJ2-5, with D uncertain. The germline V gene has CDR1 SQVTM and CDR2 ANQGSEA. CDR3 size: 12 residues. V lost 3 bases to trimming and J lost 5 bases, with 10 bases between them. CDR3: CSVDSLGETQYF. The CDR3 DNA reads as TGCAGCGTTGACAGTCTGGGTGAGACCCAGTACTTC.

The CDR3 DNA is TGTGCCAGCTTCTCGGGGCAGGGGAGGGACACTGAAGCTTTCTTT. Translating it yields CASFSGQGRDTEAFF. The V and J genes are TRBV18 and TRBJ1-1; D is perhaps TRBD1 (6 bases). This CDR3 is 15 amino acids long. Trimming left V 7 bases short and J 3 bases short, with 18 bases between. Germline V gene data show CDR1 as KGHSH and CDR2 as LQKENI.

The gene calls are TRBV9 and TRBJ2-7; D is undetermined. Germline V lookup: CDR1 SGDLS, CDR2 YYNGEE. This CDR3 is built from 15 residues. The V end was cut by 0 bases, the J end by 5 bases, with 15 bases between. The CDR3 DNA is TGTGCCAGCAGCGTAGGGCCCACATCGAGTGACGAGCAGTACTTC. Translated: CASSVGPTSSDEQYF.

This clone turned up a few times. V and J are TRBV7-2 and TRBJ2-3; D may be TRBD2 (6 bases). Trimming shortened V by 2 bases and J by 4 bases, and 13 bases separated the two germline ends. This CDR3 spans 15 amino acids. Germline lookup yields CDR1 SGHTA and CDR2 FQGNSA. CDR3 coding DNA: TGTGCCAGCAGCTTATACGGGGAGGCGTCAGATACGCAGTATTTT. Protein product: CASSLYGEASDTQYF.

The chain employs TRBV12-5 and TRBJ1-1, with D perhaps matching TRBD1 (5 bases). V gave up 8 bases and J gave up 5 bases, with 12 bases separating them. The germline V gene has CDR1 LGHNT and CDR2 FRNRAP. This CDR3 region has 12 residues. The CDR3 sequence: CASMRKGTEAFF. CDR3 nucleotides: TGTGCTAGTATGAGGAAGGGGACTGAAGCTTTCTTT.

There are many counts of this clone. The chain has TRBV7-9 and TRBJ1-1; D gene unclear. This CDR3 has 12 residues. V gave up 5 bases and J gave up 6 bases, with 10 bases separating them. The germline V gene has CDR1 SEHNR and CDR2 FQNEAQ (reference sequence). CDR3: CASSPEWSEAFF. The CDR3, as DNA: TGTGCCAGCAGCCCTGAGTGGTCTGAAGCTTTCTTT.

The CDR3: CSVEVPGLYGYTF. Written as DNA, the CDR3 is TGCAGCGTTGAAGTCCCAGGGCTCTATGGCTACACCTTC. The chain recombines TRBV29-1 with TRBJ1-2; possibly TRBD1 for D (5 bases). CDR3 length: 13 amino acids. V was pared by 1 base and J by 4 bases, with 10 bases between. CDR1 is SQVTM and CDR2 is ANQGSEA in the germline V gene. The whole variable domain, filled in from reference TRBV29-1 and TRBJ1-2, reads SAVISQKPSRDICQRGTSLTIQCQVDSQVTMMFWYRQQPGQSLTLIATANQGSEATYESGFVIDKFPISRPNLTFSTLTVSNMSPEDSSIYLCSVEVPGLYGYTFGSGTRLTVV.